Sequencing of this TCR beta chain was carried out in a study of identical twins. Notes on this clonotype: What it binds is not known.

Findings and limits, study-wide: Twins shared beta out-of-frame sequences in excess, but this excess was weaker. Analyses of zero insertions could, in part, be confounded by invariant MAIT and iNKT cells.

TCRdb re-derived calls from the 5' RACE reads in MiXCR, one entry per CDR3 protein. This table has about 660,000 distinct CDR3 sequences, 8.5% to 9% appearing once. The sample was also linked to a second study, of yellow fever vaccine responses in identical twins.

Material: PBMCs. This TCR derives from a woman aged 18-35 years in good health.

CDR3: CSVEEGGAGVREQYF. The CDR3 nucleotides are TGCAGCGTTGAAGAGGGGGGAGCGGGAGTTCGCGAGCAGTACTTC. The V call is TRBV29-1, the J call TRBJ2-7, with 8 bases aligning to TRBD2. CDR3 length equals 15 residues. The germline CDR1 and CDR2 sequences are SQVTM and ANQGSEA. The V segment lost 0 bases and the J segment 6 bases; nucleotides outside the gene matches: 10.